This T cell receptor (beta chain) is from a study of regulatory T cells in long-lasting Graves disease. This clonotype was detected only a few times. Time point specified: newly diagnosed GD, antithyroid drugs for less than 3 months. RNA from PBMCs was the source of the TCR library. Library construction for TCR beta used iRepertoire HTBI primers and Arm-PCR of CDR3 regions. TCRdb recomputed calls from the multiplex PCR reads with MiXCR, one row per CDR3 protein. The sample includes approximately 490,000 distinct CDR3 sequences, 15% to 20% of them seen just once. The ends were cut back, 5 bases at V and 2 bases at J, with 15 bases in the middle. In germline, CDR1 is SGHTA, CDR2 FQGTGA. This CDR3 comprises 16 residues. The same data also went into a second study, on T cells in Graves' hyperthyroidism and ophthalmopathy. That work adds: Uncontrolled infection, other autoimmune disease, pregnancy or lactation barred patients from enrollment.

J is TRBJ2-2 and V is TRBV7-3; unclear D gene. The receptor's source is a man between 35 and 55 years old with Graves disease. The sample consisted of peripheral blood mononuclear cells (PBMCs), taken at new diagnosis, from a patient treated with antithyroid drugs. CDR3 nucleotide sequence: TGTGCCAGCAGCCAGTTCGTTGGCGATAACACCGGGGAGCTGTTTTTT. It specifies CASSQFVGDNTGELFF.